These 10 T cell receptor beta chains were all obtained from the same sample, sequenced in a study of CD8+ T cells in alopecia areata. Following extraction, RNA underwent reverse transcription to cDNA, which served as the sequencing template. Assay: immunoSEQ multiplex PCR; the TCRdb copy retains only in-frame clones and omits some. The sample shows about 98,000 clones, roughly two fifths of them seen only once. Sequenced input: CD4+ T cells sorted from blood. The receptors stem from a human donor with alopecia areata.

This clone has a single count. The chain carries TRBV29-1 and TRBJ2-7; 10 bases agree with TRBD1. Germline lookup yields CDR1 SQVTM and CDR2 ANQGSEA. The CDR3 loop spans 12 amino acids. Germline trimming cut 7 bases from V and 3 bases from J; bases unmatched to any gene: 3. The CDR3 sequence: CSAGTGDYEQYF. CDR3 nucleotides: TGCAGCGCCGGGACAGGGGACTACGAGCAGTACTTC.

This rearrangement joins TRBV6-6 to TRBJ2-1; no reliable D call. V was trimmed by 2 bases and J by 6 bases, leaving 5 bases between them. In germline, CDR1 is MNHNY, CDR2 SVGAGI (reference sequence). This CDR3 has 12 residues. CDR3 sequence reads: CASSYASNEQFF. The CDR3 DNA is TGTGCCAGCAGTTACGCTAGCAATGAGCAGTTCTTC.

The chain joins TRBV28 to TRBJ1-4; no clear D gene. This CDR3 is built from 16 residues. Trimming removed 6 bases at V and 3 bases at J, with 17 bases between. Germline loops: CDR1 MDHEN, CDR2 SYDVKM. CDR3 protein: CASRTDPGRANEKLFF. The DNA for the CDR3 is TGTGCCAGCAGAACCGACCCCGGACGGGCTAATGAAAAACTGTTTTTT.

V gene TRBV4-3 combines with J gene TRBJ2-2; 7 bases agree with TRBD1. Unmatched junction bases numbered 5, after V lost 5 bases and J lost 5 bases. The germline gives CDR1 LGHNA, CDR2 YSLEER. This CDR3 spans 14 amino acids. CDR3 region: CASSRQGETGELFF. In DNA, the CDR3 is TGCGCCAGCAGCAGGCAGGGGGAGACCGGGGAGCTGTTTTTT.

V gene TRBV19 combines with J gene TRBJ2-5; possible D gene TRBD2, 5 bases. Trimming took 5 bases from V and 4 from J, leaving 11 bases between them. CDR1 is LNHDA, CDR2 SQIVND, per germline (reference sequence). CDR3 length: 13 residues. CDR3 DNA: TGTGCCAGTAGTCCTGGACGGGGAGAGACCCAGTACTTC. Translation: CASSPGRGETQYF.

The V call is TRBV10-3, the J call TRBJ2-7; 9 nucleotides line up with TRBD1. After removal of 4 bases from V and 3 bases from J, the junction contained 1 base not matched to a gene. The length of the CDR3 is 13 residues. Germline CDR1 is ENHRY and CDR2 is SYGVKD. CDR3 loop: CAISGGQGYEQYF. Written as DNA, the CDR3 is TGTGCCATCAGTGGGGGACAGGGCTACGAGCAGTACTTC.

The rearrangement links TRBV29-1 to TRBJ1-3, with D tentatively TRBD1 (6 bases). V was shortened by 4 bases and J by 0 bases, with 13 bases between the two germline ends. The CDR3 covers 15 residues. The germline CDR1 and CDR2 sequences are SQVTM and ANQGSEA. The CDR3 bases are TGCAGCGTTGCGAAACAGGGCTCCTCTGGAAACACCATATATTTT. Its translation is CSVAKQGSSGNTIYF.

As concerns this clone: The identical CDR3 is also encoded by other nucleotide sequences in the sample. The chain employs TRBV29-1 and TRBJ2-7; D remains unclear. The CDR3 has 11 amino acids. Germline V gene sequence: CDR1 SQVTM, CDR2 ANQGSEA. V lost 0 bases to trimming and J lost 4 bases, with 4 bases between them. CDR3 sequence (DNA): TGCAGCGTTGAAGAGGGTTACGAGCAGTACTTC. Translated, it gives CSVEEGYEQYF.

The chain carries TRBV14 and TRBJ1-4, with a weak D call TRBD1 (5 bases). The germline CDR1 and CDR2 sequences are SGHDN and FVKESK. V was cut by 4 bases and J by 6 bases, with 15 bases left in between. The CDR3 extends over 15 amino acids. The CDR3 reads CASSPRGTWDEKLFF. The CDR3 DNA reads TGTGCCAGCAGCCCCCGAGGGACCTGGGATGAAAAACTGTTTTTT. Full variable domain (remainder filled in from reference TRBV14 and TRBJ1-4): EAGVTQFPSHSVIEKGQTVTLRCDPISGHDNLYWYRRVMGKEIKFLLHFVKESKQDESGMPNNRFLAERTGGTYSTLKVQPAELEDSGVYFCASSPRGTWDEKLFFGSGTQLSVL.

V is TRBV4-3 and J is TRBJ2-1, with 7 bases lining up with TRBD2. The CDR3 totals 15 residues. Unmatched junction bases numbered 5, after V lost 1 base and J lost 5 bases. The germline CDR1 and CDR2 sequences are LGHNA and YSLEER. CDR3 loop: CASSQALALNNEQFF. The CDR3, as DNA: TGCGCCAGCAGCCAAGCACTAGCGCTTAACAATGAGCAGTTCTTC.